The 11 T cell receptor beta chains in this list originate from one sample, sequenced in a study of T cell repertoires in ileal Crohn's disease (dated by TCRdb to the late 2010s). The sample's time point label, in plain terms: neoterminal ileum biopsy at postoperative endoscopy, about 6 months after surgery. Receptor amplification or capture employed the immunoSEQ multiplex PCR assay. TCRdb stores this immuneACCESS table with in-frame sequences only. Part of the clones is absent; in the studies checked, under half of the shortfall reflects unresolved V genes, and no reason is known for the rest. The sample contains roughly 4,000 clones, 85% of them found a single time. Under 15% of the sample is held by the ten biggest clonotypes. Specimen: ileal tissue. The receptors here all came from an adult with Crohn's disease.

There are a few counts of this clone. V and J are TRBV29-1 and TRBJ2-7; 8 nucleotides match TRBD1. Germline CDR1 SQVTM, CDR2 ANQGSEA. V was clipped by 1 base and J by 6 bases; unmatched bases: 5. This CDR3 has 13 amino acids. The CDR3 DNA reads TGCAGCGTTGAAGGGACAGGGCAATCCGAGCAGTACTTC. It yields the protein CSVEGTGQSEQYF.

V gene TRBV18 combines with J gene TRBJ2-7; weak D call: TRBD1 (6 bases). CDR3 length: 15 amino acids. V was shortened by 3 bases and J by 7 bases, with 19 bases between the two germline ends. Germline loops: CDR1 KGHSH, CDR2 LQKENI. The CDR3 nucleotides are TGTGCCAGCTCACCGGGCGGAGTCAACCAGGGGGAGCAGTACTTC. Encoded protein: CASSPGGVNQGEQYF.

This clone was detected once. The rearrangement links TRBV19 to TRBJ2-3; 11 bases line up with TRBD2. Trimming removed 7 bases from V and 8 bases from J; junction bases left unmatched: 8. Germline loops: CDR1 LNHDA, CDR2 SQIVND (reference sequence). This CDR3 comprises 14 residues. The CDR3 loop is CASNLAGGGSTQYF. Written as DNA, the CDR3 is TGTGCCAGTAATTTAGCGGGGGGGGGATCTACGCAGTATTTT.

The chain links TRBV10-3 to TRBJ2-6; TRBD1 matches 9 bases. Germline loops: CDR1 ENHRY, CDR2 SYGVKD. CDR3 length: 16 residues. V lost 4 bases, J lost 0 bases, and 1 base stayed unmatched. The CDR3 loop is CAISGQGVSGANVLTF. CDR3 nucleotide sequence: TGTGCCATCAGTGGACAGGGGGTCTCTGGGGCCAACGTCCTGACTTTC.

The chain recombines TRBV2 with TRBJ1-1; D possibly corresponds to TRBD1 (5 bases). CDR3 length equals 13 residues. With 6 bases removed from V and 0 bases from J, the gap between germline ends came to 8 bases. Per germline, CDR1 SNHLY and CDR2 FYNNEI. The CDR3 DNA reads TGTGCCAGCAGCCAGGGAATGAACACTGAAGCTTTCTTT. As protein: CASSQGMNTEAFF.

The V call is TRBV4-1, the J call TRBJ1-2, with D uncertain. The germline gives CDR1 MGHRA, CDR2 YSYEKL. The V end lost 0 bases, the J end lost 6 bases, and 17 bases lay between the germline ends. There are 16 residues in the CDR3. The CDR3 reads CASSQDQSAPLHGYTF. The CDR3 nucleotides read TGCGCCAGCAGCCAAGATCAATCCGCGCCGCTCCATGGCTACACCTTC.

The V call is TRBV6-5, the J call TRBJ2-5; 10 nucleotides match TRBD2. Germline CDR1 is MNHEY and CDR2 is SVGAGI. CDR3 size: 14 residues. V shed 5 bases and J 5 bases; nucleotides not matched to a gene: 5. CDR3: CASSASGGGETQYF. The CDR3 region has the DNA TGTGCCAGCAGTGCCAGCGGGGGGGGCGAGACCCAGTACTTC.

The chain carries TRBV29-1 and TRBJ1-2; the match to TRBD1 covers 8 bases. With 7 bases clipped from V and 5 bases from J, the junction kept 6 bases outside the gene matches. The CDR3 is made up of 12 amino acids. Per germline, CDR1 SQVTM and CDR2 ANQGSEA. The CDR3 bases are TGCAGCGGCGTGACAGGGGAATATGGCTACACCTTC. This codes for CSGVTGEYGYTF.

Notes on this clone: The sample holds other DNA sequences that translate to the same CDR3. The rearrangement links TRBV28 to TRBJ1-6; D is uncertain. The germline V gene has CDR1 MDHEN and CDR2 SYDVKM. V was clipped by 6 bases and J by 7 bases, with 13 bases between them. There are 14 residues in the CDR3. The CDR3 DNA follows: TGTGCCAGCAGAGAGGCCCTGGAAAATTCACCCCTCCACTTT. It codes for CASREALENSPLHF.

The genes are TRBV27 and TRBJ1-5; the D gene is possibly TRBD1 (6 bases). Trimming stripped 5 bases from V and 2 bases from J, with 10 bases between. Germline assignment: CDR1 MNHEY and CDR2 SMNVEV (reference sequence). CDR3 length: 14 amino acids. The DNA of the CDR3 is TGTGCCAGCAGTACCCCAGGGGGCAATCAGCCCCAGCATTTT. Amino acids: CASSTPGGNQPQHF.

The chain couples TRBV6-4 to TRBJ1-1, with a weak D call TRBD1 (5 bases). CDR1 is MRHNA, CDR2 SNTAGT, per germline. V was trimmed by 3 bases and J by 4 bases, leaving 9 bases between them. This CDR3 is 13 amino acids long. CDR3 region: CASSEQDTTEAFF. In nucleotides, the CDR3 is TGTGCCAGCAGTGAACAGGATACCACTGAAGCTTTCTTT.